A selection of T cell receptor beta chains follows, all from one sample in a study of blood T cell repertoires in COVID-19. Measured with immunoSEQ multiplex PCR; TCRdb has only the in-frame clones, and not every one. This table has around 130,000 clones, approximately 86% appearing once. Sequencing was carried out using peripheral blood. The receptors come from a woman in her forties or fifties who had recovered from COVID-19. The conserved cysteine and the conserved F or W are not part of the CDR3 here.

TRBJ1-5 | TRBV30 | AWSLQGNQPQH
TRBJ1-3 | TRBV2 | ASSPDRTSGNTIY
TRBJ1-1 | TRBV12-3/TRBV12-4 | ASSYAGGAF
TRBJ2-3 | TRBV15 | ATSRGGERDTQY
TRBJ2-1 | TRBV6-2/TRBV6-3 | ASSLAGGFRNEQF
TRBJ1-2 | TRBV19 | ASESPGNLAGYT
TRBJ2-3 | TRBV5-1 | ASSLGAIAASTDTQY
TRBJ1-2 | TRBV27 | ASSLSSRYGYT
TRBJ2-1 | TRBV6-6 | ASRKTRGEQF
TRBJ2-5 | TRBV15 | ATSRRVGGGRETQY
TRBJ1-1 | TRBV30 | AWNLGEQAF
TRBJ1-1 | TRBV5-1 | ASSSRGNTEAF
TRBJ2-3 | TRBV13 | ASSLTSRGATDTQY
TRBJ2-7 | TRBV2 | ASSEQGSSYEQY
TRBJ1-2 | TRBV5-4 | ASIPTNAYGYT
TRBJ1-6 | TRBV28 | ASSSQTGGGSPLH
TRBJ1-1 | TRBV5-4 | ASSSVDTNTEAF
TRBJ1-4 | TRBV4-1 | ASSLHGTGNEKLF
TRBJ2-2 | TRBV7-8 | ASSPSGGAGPGELF
TRBJ1-4 | TRBV27 | ASSLTGGEEKLF
TRBJ2-7 | TRBV6-1 | ASSVRGTRRPSYEQY
TRBJ2-7 | TRBV5-6 | ASSPARRRGTAYEQY
TRBJ2-3 | TRBV15 | ATSSGGTVSDTQY
TRBJ1-2 | TRBV7-9 | ASSGARDRGRYGYT
TRBJ2-5 | TRBV7-2 | ASIPVAGETQY
TRBJ2-7 | TRBV5-8 | ASGLQGYSEQY
TRBJ2-1 | TRBV5-4 | ASMSTGTFSYNEQF
TRBJ2-1 | TRBV7-8 | ASSLVVEQF
TRBJ1-2 | TRBV7-2 | ASSPGKGNYGYT
TRBJ2-7 | TRBV6-2/TRBV6-3 | ASSRTGTSYEQY
TRBJ1-6 | TRBV7-3 | ASSLTLNSPLH
TRBJ1-1 | TRBV12-3/TRBV12-4 | ASSWAGYTEAF
TRBJ2-7 | TRBV7-2 | ASSYGGPYEQY
TRBJ1-5 | TRBV10-2 | ASSGWQGRLTPGQSSNQPQH
TRBJ2-7 | TRBV5-1 | ASSLDRTGVVYEQY
TRBJ2-2 | TRBV9 | ASSVGLDGTGELF
TRBJ1-1 | TRBV6-5 | ASNTGVNTEAF
TRBJ2-5 | TRBV9 | ASRGAGETQY
TRBJ1-5 | TRBV19 | ASSTIASDHQPQH
TRBJ2-7 | TRBV6-5 | ASSYSSSNYEQY
TRBJ1-2 | TRBV28 | ASSLATGIYGYT
TRBJ2-7 | TRBV7-2 | ASSLGFWSEQY
TRBJ1-1 | TRBV5-1 | ASSSAQGALTEAF
TRBJ1-3 | TRBV13 | ASSSSMAGNTIY